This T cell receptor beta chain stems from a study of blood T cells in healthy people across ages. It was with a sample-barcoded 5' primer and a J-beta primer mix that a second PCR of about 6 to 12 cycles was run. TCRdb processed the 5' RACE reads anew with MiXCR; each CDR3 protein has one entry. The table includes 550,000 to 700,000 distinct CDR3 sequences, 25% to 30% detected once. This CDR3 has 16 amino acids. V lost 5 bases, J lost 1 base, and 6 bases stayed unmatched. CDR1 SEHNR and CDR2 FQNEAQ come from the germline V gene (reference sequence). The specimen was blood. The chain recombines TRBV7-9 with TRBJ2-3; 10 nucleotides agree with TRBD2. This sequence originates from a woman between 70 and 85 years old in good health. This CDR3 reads CASSQPLAGGTDTQYF. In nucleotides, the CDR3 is TGTGCCAGCAGCCAACCCCTAGCGGGGGGCACAGATACGCAGTATTTT.